Described below is a single T cell receptor beta chain sequence and its context. Its antigen is unidentified. This specimen belongs to a study of T cell responses to AZD1222 COVID-19 vaccine. The study, taken as a whole, reports: Donors skewed white British and female; clonal diversity was possibly underestimated. Baseline seropositivity occurred in only a handful of AZD1222 recipients. Vaccine-associated CD4 TCRs spanned spike, dominant at 160-218 and 743-854.

Samples with a second dose at about 4 or about 12 weeks were pooled together. TCRdb keeps only in-frame clones here, not all; method: immunoSEQ multiplex PCR. The table includes roughly 150,000 clones, about 90% detected once. V lost 7 bases and J lost 2, with 9 bases in between. In germline, CDR1 is MNHEY, CDR2 SMNVEV (reference sequence). The CDR3 extends over 13 amino acids. Specimen: peripheral blood, collected 28 days after the second AZD1222 dose. The chain has TRBV27 and TRBJ2-1; D is unresolved. The receptor was derived from an adult who received the AZD1222 COVID-19 vaccine. In DNA, the CDR3 is TGTGCCAGCACGACCAACACCTACAATGAGCAGTTCTTC. Its protein is CASTTNTYNEQFF.